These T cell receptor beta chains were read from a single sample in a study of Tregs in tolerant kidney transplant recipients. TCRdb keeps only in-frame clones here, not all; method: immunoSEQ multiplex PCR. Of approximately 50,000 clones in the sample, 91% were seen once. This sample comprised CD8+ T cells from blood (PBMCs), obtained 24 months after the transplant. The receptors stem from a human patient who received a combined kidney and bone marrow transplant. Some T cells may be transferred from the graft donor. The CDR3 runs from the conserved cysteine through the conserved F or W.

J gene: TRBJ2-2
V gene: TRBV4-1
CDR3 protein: CASSQDPGDIGELFF

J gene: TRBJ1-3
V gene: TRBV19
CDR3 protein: CASRNPGGGFPGNTIYF

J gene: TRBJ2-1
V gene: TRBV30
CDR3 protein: CAWSRPSEQFF

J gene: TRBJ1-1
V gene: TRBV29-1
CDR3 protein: CSAGEGAEAFF

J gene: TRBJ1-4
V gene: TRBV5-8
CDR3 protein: CASNVQGGREKLFF

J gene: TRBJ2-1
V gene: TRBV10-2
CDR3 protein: CASSDLERLFF

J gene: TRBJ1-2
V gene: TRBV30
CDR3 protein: CACMGGNGYTF

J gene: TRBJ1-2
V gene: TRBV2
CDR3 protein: CAIYPPGGGYTF

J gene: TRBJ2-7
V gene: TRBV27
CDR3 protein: CASRNSGRGYEQYF

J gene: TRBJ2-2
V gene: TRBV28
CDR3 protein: CASSSRLAGVRKAGELFF

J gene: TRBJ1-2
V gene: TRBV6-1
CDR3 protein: CASRQANYGYTF

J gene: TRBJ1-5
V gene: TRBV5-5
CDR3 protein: CASSLEGQGPYQPQHF

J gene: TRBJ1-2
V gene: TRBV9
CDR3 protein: CASSVEGTGLSYGYTF

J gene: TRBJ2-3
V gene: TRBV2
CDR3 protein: CASRVAGRAVADTQYF

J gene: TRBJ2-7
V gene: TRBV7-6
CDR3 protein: CASSPGGYEQYF

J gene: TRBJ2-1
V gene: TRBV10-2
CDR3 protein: CASSHSTSYNEQFF

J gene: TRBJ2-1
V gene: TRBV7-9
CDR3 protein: CASSSYPEPATGGGYEQFF

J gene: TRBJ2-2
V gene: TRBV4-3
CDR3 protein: CASSQDAQENTGELFF